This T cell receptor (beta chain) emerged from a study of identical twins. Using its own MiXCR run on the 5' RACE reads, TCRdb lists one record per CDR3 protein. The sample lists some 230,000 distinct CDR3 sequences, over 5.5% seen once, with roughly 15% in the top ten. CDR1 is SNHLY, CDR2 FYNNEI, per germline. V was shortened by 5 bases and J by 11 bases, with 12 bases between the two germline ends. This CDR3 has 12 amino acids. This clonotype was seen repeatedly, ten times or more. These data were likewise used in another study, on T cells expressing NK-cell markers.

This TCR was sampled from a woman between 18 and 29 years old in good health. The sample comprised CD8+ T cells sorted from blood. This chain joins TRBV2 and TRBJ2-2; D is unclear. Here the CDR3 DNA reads TGTGCCAGCAGTAATACAGTGGAAGAGCTGTTTTTT. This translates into CASSNTVEELFF.